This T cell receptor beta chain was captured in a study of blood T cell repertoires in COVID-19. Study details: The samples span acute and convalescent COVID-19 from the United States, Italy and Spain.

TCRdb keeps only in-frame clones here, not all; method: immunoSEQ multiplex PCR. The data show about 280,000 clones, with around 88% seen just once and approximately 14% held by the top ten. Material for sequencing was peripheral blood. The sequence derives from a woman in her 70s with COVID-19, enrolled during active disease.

In DNA, the CDR3 is TGCAGCGTTGACGGGGGTCCTTTTACAGATACGCAGTATTTT. Its translation: CSVDGGPFTDTQYF. The J gene is TRBJ2-3, the V gene TRBV29-1; possible D gene TRBD2, 6 bases. V lost 3 bases and J lost 3, with 13 bases in between. The CDR3 covers 14 residues. Germline V lookup: CDR1 SQVTM, CDR2 ANQGSEA.